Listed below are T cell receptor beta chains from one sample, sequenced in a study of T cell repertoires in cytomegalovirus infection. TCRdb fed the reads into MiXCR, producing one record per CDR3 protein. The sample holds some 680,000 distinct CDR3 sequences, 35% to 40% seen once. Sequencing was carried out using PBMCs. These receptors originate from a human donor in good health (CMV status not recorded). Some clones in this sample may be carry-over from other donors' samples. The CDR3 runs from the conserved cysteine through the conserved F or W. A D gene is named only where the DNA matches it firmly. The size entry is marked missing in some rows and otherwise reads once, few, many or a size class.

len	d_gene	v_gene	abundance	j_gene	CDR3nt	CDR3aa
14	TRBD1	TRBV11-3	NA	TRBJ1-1	TGTGCCAGCAGCTGGAGGACAGGGAACACTGAAGCTTTCTTT	CASSWRTGNTEAFF
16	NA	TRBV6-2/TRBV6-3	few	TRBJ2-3	TGTGCCAGCAGTTACCGCAGAGGCTCTCTCCTGGATACGCAGTATTTT	CASSYRRGSLLDTQYF
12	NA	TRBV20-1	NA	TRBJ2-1	TGCAGTGCACCCCAGGAGTACAATGAGCAGTTCTTC	CSAPQEYNEQFF
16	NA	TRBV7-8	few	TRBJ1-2	TGTGCCAGCAGCTTAGGGGGAGGGGGGTCGTCCTATGGCTACACCTTC	CASSLGGGGSSYGYTF
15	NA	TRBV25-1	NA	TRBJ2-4	TGTGCCAGCAGTCCACACAGGGTAACCAAAAACATTCAGTACTTC	CASSPHRVTKNIQYF
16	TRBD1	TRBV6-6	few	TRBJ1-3	TGTGCCAGCAGTGACCGGACAGGGCGTTCTGGAAACACCATATATTTT	CASSDRTGRSGNTIYF
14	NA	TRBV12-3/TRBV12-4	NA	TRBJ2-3	TGTGCCAGCAGAAGACTGGTCTACACATATACGCAGTATTTT	CASRRLVYTYTQYF
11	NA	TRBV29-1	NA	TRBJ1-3	TGCAGCGTTGAAGGAGGGGACACCATATATTTT	CSVEGGDTIYF
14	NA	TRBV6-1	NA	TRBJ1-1	TGTGCCAGCAGTACCCAGGGGTCTGGTACTGAAGCTTTCTTT	CASSTQGSGTEAFF
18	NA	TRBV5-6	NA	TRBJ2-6	TGTGCCAGCAGCTTGGGAGGGAAAACAGCCTCTGGGGCCAACGTCCTGACTTTC	CASSLGGKTASGANVLTF
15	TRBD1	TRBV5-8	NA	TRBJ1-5	TGTGCCAGCATTCTGCTCGACAGGGGTTATCAGCCCCAGCATTTT	CASILLDRGYQPQHF
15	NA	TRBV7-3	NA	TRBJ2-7	TGTGCCAGCAGCTTAACATGGGAGGAGTCCTACGAGCAGTACTTC	CASSLTWEESYEQYF
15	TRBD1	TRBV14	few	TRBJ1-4	TGTGCCAGCAGCCAGACGGGACAGGGTCATGAAAAACTGTTTTTT	CASSQTGQGHEKLFF
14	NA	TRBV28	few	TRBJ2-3	TGTGCCAGCAGGGATTTACTACCTTTGGATACGCAGTATTTT	CASRDLLPLDTQYF
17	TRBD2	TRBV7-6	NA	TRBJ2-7	TGTGCCAGCAGCTCCCGACTAGCGGGTTCAAGCTCCTACGAGCAGTACTTC	CASSSRLAGSSSYEQYF
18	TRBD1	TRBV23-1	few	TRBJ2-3	TGCGCCAGCAGTCAATCGAACCCCGGGACAGGATCCACAGATACGCAGTATTTT	CASSQSNPGTGSTDTQYF